This T cell receptor (beta chain) was recorded in a study of STAT5B mutations in CD4+ large granular lymphocyte leukemia. Germline values: CDR1 SNHLY, CDR2 FYNNEI. The length of the CDR3 is 15 residues. The V end lost 5 bases, the J end lost 0 bases, and 10 bases lay between the germline ends. The repertoire was sequenced with immunoSEQ multiplex PCR; TCRdb's copy has only in-frame clones and lacks some. The sample lists roughly 46,000 clones, about 80% seen once, with 0.3% to 0.45% in the top ten. On this clone itself: Its antigen is undetermined.

Study-wide results and limits: Compared with healthy controls (2/35), patient top clones favored TRBV06 (8/27).

This TCR was sampled from a human donor in good health. The chain has TRBV2 and TRBJ1-4; D unresolved. Sequences were obtained from CD4+ T cells from blood buffy coats. CDR3 bases: TGTGCCAGCAGTTTTAAGGGAGCAACTAATGAAAAACTGTTTTTT. As protein: CASSFKGATNEKLFF.